This T cell receptor (beta chain) was found in a study of cytomegalovirus exposure and HLA in healthy donors. Study context: The approximately 130 validation repertoires and the roughly 670 first-cohort repertoires shared a platform, a later analysis reported.

Sequenced by immunoSEQ multiplex PCR; TCRdb stores in-frame clones only, minus some. The sample yields about 180,000 clones, 85% seen once. This clone has a handful of counts. CDR1 is MNHNY and CDR2 is SVGAGI in the germline V gene (reference sequence). The CDR3 length is 12 residues. V shed 6 bases and J 6 bases; nucleotides not matched to a gene: 5. Sample: PBMCs. J is TRBJ2-7 and V is TRBV6-6; 7 positions agree with TRBD1. The receptor was isolated from a man aged 18-30 years in good health and CMV-seropositive. In nucleotides, the CDR3 is TGTGCCAGCAGCCAAACAGGGGCCGAGCAGTACTTC. Translating gives CASSQTGAEQYF.